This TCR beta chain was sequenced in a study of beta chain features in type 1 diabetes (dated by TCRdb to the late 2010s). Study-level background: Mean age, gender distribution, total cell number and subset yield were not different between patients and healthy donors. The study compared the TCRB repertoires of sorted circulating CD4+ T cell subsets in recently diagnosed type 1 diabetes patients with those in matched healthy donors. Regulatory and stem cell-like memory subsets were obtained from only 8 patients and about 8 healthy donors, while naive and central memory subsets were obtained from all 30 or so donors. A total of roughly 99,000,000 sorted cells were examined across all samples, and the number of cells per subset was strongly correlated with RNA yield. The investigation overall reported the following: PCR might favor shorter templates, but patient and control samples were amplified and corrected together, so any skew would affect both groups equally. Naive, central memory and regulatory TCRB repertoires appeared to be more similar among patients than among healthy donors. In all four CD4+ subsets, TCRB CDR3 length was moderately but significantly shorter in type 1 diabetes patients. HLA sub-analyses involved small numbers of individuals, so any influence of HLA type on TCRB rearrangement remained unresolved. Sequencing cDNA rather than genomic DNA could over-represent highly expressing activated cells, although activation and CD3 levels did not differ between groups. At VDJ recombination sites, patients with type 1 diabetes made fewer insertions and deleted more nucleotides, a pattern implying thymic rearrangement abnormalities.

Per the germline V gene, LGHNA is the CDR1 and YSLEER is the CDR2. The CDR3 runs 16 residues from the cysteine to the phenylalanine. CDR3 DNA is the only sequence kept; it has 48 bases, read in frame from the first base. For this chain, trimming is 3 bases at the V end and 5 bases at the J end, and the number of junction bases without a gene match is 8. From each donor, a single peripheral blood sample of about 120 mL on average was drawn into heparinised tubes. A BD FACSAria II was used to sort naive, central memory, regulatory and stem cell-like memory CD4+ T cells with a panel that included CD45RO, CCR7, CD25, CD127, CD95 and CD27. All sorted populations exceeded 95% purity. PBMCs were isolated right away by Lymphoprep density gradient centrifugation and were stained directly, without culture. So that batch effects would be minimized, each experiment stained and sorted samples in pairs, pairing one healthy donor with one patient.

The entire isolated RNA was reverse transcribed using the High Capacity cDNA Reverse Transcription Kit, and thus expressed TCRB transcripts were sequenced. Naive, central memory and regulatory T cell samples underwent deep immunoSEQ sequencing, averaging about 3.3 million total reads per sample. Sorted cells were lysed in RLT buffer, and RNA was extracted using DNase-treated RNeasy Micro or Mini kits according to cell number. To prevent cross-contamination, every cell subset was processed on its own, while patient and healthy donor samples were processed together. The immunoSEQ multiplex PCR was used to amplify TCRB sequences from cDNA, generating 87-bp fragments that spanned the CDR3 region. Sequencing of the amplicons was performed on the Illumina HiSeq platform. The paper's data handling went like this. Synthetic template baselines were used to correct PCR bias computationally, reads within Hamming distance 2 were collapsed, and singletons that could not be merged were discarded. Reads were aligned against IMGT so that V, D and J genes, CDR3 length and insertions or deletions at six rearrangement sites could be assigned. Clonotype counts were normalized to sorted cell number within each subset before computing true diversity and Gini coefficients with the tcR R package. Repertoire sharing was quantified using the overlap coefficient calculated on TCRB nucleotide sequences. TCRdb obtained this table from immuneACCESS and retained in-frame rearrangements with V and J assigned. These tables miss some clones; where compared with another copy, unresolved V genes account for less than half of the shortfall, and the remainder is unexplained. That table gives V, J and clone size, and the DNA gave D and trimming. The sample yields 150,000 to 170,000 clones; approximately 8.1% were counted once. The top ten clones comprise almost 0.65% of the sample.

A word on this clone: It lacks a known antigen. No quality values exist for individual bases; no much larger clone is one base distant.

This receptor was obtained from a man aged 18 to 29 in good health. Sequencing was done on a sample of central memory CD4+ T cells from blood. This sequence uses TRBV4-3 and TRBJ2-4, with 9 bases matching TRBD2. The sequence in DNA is TGCGCCAGCAGCCAGGTCCTGCGGGGGGGGGAAAACATTCAGTACTTC. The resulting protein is CASSQVLRGGENIQYF.